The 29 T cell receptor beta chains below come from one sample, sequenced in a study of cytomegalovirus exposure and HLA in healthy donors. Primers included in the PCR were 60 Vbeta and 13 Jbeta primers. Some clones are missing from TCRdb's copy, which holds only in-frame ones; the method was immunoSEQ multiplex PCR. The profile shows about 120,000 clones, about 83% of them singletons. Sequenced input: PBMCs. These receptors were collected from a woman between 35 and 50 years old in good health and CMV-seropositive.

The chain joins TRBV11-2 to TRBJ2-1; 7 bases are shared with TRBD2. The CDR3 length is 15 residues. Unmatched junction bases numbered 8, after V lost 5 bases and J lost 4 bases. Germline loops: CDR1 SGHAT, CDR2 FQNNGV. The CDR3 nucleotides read TGTGCCAGCAGCACTCTGAGCGGGGTTTACAATGAGCAGTTCTTC. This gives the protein CASSTLSGVYNEQFF.

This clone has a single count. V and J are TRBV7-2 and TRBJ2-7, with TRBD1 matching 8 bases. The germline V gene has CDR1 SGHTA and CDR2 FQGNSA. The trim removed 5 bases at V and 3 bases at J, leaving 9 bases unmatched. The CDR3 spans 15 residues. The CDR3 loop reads CASSPDRGAFYEQYF. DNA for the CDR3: TGTGCCAGCAGCCCTGACAGGGGAGCCTTCTACGAGCAGTACTTC.

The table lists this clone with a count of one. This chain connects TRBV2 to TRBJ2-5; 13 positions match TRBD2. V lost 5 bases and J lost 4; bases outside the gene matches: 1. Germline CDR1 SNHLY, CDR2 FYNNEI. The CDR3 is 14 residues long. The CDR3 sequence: CASSRTSGRETQYF. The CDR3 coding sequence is TGTGCCAGCAGTAGGACTAGCGGGAGAGAGACCCAGTACTTC.

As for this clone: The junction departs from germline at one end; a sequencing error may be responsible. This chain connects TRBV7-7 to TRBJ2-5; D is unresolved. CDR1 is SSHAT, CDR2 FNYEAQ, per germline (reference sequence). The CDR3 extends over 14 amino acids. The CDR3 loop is CASSLSVYQETQYF. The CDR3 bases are TGTGCTAGCAGCTTATCTGTCTACCAAGAGACCCAGTACTTC.

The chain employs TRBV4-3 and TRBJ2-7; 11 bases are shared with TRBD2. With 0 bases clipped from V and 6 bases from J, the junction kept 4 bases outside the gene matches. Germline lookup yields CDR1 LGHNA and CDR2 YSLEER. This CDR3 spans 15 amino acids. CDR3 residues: CASSQDMTSGIEQYF. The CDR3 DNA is TGCGCCAGCAGCCAAGATATGACTAGCGGGATCGAGCAGTACTTC.

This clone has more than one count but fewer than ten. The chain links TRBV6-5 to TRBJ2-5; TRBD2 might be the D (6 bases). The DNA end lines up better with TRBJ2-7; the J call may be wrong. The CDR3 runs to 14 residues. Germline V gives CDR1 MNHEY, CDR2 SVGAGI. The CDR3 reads CASSYSPSVDEQYF. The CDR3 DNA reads TGTGCCAGCAGTTACTCTCCTAGCGTGGACGAGCAGTACTTC.

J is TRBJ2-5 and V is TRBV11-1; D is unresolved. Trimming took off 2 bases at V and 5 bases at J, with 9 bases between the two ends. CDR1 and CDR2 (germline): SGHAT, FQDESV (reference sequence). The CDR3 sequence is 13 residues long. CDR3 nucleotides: TGTGCCAGCAGCTTATCCCTGGAGGAGACCCAGTACTTC. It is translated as CASSLSLEETQYF.

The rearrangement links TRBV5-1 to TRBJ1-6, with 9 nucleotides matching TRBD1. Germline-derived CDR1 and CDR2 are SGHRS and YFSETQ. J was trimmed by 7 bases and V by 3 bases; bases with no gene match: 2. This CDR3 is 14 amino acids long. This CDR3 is CASSWDRVNSPLHF. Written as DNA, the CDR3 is TGCGCCAGCAGCTGGGACAGGGTGAATTCACCCCTCCACTTT.

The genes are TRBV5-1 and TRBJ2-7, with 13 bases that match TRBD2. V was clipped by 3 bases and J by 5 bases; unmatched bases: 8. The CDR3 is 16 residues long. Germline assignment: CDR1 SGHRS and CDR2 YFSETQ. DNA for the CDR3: TGCGCCAGCAGCTCGGAGACTAGCGGGGGGCATCACGAGCAGTACTTC. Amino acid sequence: CASSSETSGGHHEQYF.

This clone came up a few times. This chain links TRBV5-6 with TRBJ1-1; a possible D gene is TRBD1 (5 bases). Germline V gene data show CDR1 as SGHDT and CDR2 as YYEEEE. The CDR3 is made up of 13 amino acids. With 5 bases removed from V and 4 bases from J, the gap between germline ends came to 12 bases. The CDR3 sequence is CASRNRGFTEAFF. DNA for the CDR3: TGTGCCAGCAGGAATAGGGGCTTCACTGAAGCTTTCTTT.

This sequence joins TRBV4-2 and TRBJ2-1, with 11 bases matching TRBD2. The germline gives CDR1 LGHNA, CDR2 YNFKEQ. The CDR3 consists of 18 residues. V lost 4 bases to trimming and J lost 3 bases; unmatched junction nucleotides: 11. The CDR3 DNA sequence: TGTGCCAGCAGCCTAAAGCCCCAAACTAGCGGGAGCTACAATGAGCAGTTCTTC. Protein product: CASSLKPQTSGSYNEQFF.

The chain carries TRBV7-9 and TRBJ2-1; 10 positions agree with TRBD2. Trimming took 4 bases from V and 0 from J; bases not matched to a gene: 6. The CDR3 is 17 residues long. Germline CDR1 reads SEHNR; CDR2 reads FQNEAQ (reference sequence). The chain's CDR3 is CASSSEREGHSYNEQFF. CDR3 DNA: TGTGCCAGCAGCTCCGAGCGGGAGGGCCACTCCTACAATGAGCAGTTCTTC.

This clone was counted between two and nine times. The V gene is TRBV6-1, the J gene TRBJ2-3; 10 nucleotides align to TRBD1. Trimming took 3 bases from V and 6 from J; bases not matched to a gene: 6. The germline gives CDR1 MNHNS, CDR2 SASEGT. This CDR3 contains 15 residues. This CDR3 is CASSELGQGFDTQYF. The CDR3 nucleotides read TGTGCCAGCAGTGAGCTGGGACAGGGGTTTGATACGCAGTATTTT.

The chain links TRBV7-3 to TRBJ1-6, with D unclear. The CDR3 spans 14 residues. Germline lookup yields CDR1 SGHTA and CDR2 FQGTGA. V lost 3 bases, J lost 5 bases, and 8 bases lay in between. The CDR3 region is CASSLRLNNSPLHF. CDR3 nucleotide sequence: TGTGCCAGCAGCTTGAGACTGAATAATTCACCCCTCCACTTT.

In nucleotides, the CDR3 is TGTGCCAGCAGCTTGGTGACTAGCGGGACCCCAGGGACCCAGTACTTC. It encodes CASSLVTSGTPGTQYF. The V gene is TRBV5-4, the J gene TRBJ2-5, with 11 bases that match TRBD2. The CDR3 covers 16 residues. The germline V gene encodes CDR1 SGHNT and CDR2 YYREEE (reference sequence). Germline trimming cut 0 bases from V and 7 bases from J; bases unmatched to any gene: 8. Full variable domain (rest looked up from reference TRBV5-4 and TRBJ2-5): ETGVTQSPTHLIKTRGQQVTLRCSSQSGHNTVSWYQQALGQGPQFIFQYYREEENGRGNFPPRFSGLQFPNYSSELNVNALELDDSALYLCASSLVTSGTPGTQYFGPGTRLLVL.

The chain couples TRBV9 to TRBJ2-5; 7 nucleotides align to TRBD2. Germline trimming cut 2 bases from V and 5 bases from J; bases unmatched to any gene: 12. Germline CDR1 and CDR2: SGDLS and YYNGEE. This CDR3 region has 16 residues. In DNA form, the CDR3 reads TGTGCCAGCAGCGTCGTCGGGGGGACCGGGGTGGAGACCCAGTACTTC. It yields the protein CASSVVGGTGVETQYF.

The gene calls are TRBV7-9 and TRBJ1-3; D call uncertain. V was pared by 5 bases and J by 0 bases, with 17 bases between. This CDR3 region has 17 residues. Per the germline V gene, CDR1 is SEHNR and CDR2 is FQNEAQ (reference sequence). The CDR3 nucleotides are TGTGCCAGCAGCCCCAGTGGGAGGGCGAGCTCTGGAAACACCATATATTTT. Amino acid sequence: CASSPSGRASSGNTIYF. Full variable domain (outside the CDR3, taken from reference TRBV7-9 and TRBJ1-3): DTGVSQNPRHKITKRGQNVTFRCDPISEHNRLYWYRQTLGQGPEFLTYFQNEAQLEKSRLLSDRFSAERPKGSFSTLEIQRTEQGDSAMYLCASSPSGRASSGNTIYFGEGSWLTVV.

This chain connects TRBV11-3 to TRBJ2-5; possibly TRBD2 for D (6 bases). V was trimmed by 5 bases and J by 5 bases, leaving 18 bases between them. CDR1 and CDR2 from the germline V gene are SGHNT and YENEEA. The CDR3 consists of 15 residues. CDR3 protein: CASSMEQLARETQYF. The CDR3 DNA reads TGTGCCAGCAGCATGGAGCAACTAGCAAGGGAGACCCAGTACTTC.

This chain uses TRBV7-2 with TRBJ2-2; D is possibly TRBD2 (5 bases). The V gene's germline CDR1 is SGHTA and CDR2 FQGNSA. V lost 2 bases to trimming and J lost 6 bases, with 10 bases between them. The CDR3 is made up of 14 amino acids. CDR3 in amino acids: CASSLSLAAGELFF. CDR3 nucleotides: TGTGCCAGCAGCTTAAGTCTAGCAGCCGGGGAGCTGTTTTTT.

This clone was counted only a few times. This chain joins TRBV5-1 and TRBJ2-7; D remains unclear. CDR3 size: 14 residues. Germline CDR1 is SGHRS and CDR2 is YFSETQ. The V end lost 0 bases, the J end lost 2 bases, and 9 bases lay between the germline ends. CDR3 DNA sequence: TGCGCCAGCAGCTTGGGCAGTGCCCCCTACGAGCAGTACTTC. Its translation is CASSLGSAPYEQYF.

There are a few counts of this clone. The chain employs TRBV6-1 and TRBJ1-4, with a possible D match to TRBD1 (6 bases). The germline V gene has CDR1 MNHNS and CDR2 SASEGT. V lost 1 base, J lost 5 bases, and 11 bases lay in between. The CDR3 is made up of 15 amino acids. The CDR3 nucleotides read TGTGCCAGCAGTGAAGGCAGGGGCCTCAATGAAAAACTGTTTTTT. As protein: CASSEGRGLNEKLFF.

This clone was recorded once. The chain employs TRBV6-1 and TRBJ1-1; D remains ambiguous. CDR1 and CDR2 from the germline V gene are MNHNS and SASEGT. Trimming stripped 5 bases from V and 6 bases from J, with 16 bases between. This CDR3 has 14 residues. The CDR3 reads CASSMPGLSAEAFF. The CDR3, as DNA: TGTGCCAGCAGTATGCCCGGACTAAGCGCTGAAGCTTTCTTT.

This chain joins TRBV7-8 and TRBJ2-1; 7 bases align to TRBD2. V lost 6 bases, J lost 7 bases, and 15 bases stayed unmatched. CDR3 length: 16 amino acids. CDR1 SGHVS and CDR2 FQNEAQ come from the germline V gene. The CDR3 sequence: CASRTRVGEGRNEQFF. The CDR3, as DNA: TGTGCCAGCAGGACCCGCGTCGGGGAGGGGAGGAATGAGCAGTTCTTC. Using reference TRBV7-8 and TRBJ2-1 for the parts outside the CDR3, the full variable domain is GAGVSQSPRYKVAKRGQDVALRCDPISGHVSLFWYQQALGQGPEFLTYFQNEAQLDKSGLPSDRFFAERPEGSVSTLKIQRTQQEDSAVYLCASRTRVGEGRNEQFFGPGTRLTVL.

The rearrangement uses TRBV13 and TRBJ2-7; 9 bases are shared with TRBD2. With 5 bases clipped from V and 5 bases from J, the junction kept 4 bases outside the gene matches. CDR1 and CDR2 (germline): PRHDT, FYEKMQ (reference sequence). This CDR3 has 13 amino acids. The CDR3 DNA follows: TGTGCCAGCAGCCGAGGGACTAGCCACGAGCAGTACTTC. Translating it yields CASSRGTSHEQYF.

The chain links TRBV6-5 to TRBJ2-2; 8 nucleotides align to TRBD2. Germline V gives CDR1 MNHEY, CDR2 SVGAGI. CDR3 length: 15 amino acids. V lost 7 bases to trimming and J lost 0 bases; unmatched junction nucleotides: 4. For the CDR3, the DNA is TGTGCCAGCACCTGGGGACTAGCGAACACCGGGGAGCTGTTTTTT. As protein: CASTWGLANTGELFF.

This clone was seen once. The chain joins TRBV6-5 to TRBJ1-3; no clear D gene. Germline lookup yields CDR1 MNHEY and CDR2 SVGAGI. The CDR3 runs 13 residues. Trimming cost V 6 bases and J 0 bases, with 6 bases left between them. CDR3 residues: CASRGDSGNTIYF. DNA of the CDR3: TGTGCCAGCAGGGGAGACTCTGGAAACACCATATATTTT.

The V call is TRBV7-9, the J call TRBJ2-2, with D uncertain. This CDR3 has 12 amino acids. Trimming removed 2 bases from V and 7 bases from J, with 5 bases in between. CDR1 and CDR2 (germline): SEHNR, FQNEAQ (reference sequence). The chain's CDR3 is CASSLYIGELFF. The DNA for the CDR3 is TGTGCCAGCAGCTTATATATCGGGGAGCTGTTTTTT.

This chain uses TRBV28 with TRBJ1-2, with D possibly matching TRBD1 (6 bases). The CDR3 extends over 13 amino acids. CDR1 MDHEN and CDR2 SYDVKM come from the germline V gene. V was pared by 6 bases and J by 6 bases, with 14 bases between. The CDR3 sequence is CASSANRVDGYTF. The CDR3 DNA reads TGTGCCAGCAGCGCCAACAGGGTAGATGGCTACACCTTC.

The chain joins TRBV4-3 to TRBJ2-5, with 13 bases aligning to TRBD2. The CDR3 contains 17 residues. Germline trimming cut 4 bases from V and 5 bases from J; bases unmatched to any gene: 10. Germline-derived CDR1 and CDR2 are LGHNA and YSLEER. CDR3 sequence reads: CASSPGGTSGIVETQYF. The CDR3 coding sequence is TGCGCCAGCAGCCCAGGAGGGACTAGCGGGATCGTGGAGACCCAGTACTTC.